The clone carrying this T cell receptor (beta chain) was counted between two and nine times. The CDR3 covers 12 residues. Trimming removed 6 bases from V and 8 bases from J; junction bases left unmatched: 7. CDR1 is DFQATT, CDR2 SNEGSKA, per germline (reference sequence). It was with unique molecular identifiers that the TCRbeta library was prepared. TCRdb re-called the PCR reads through MiXCR, storing one row per CDR3 protein. This table has about 230,000 distinct CDR3 sequences, about 9.5% appearing once. This sample was taken from a study of T-cell reconstitution after alpha-beta-depleted transplantation in children.

Here the sequenced sample was PBMCs from the stem cell graft donor, taken from the stem cell graft. The chain has TRBV20-1 and TRBJ2-4; 7 bases are shared with TRBD1. This TCR was sampled from a human donor who donated a stem cell graft to a child with acute lymphoblastic leukemia. In DNA, the CDR3 is TGCAGTGCCCTACAGGGGATTGACATTCAGTACTTC. Translated: CSALQGIDIQYF.